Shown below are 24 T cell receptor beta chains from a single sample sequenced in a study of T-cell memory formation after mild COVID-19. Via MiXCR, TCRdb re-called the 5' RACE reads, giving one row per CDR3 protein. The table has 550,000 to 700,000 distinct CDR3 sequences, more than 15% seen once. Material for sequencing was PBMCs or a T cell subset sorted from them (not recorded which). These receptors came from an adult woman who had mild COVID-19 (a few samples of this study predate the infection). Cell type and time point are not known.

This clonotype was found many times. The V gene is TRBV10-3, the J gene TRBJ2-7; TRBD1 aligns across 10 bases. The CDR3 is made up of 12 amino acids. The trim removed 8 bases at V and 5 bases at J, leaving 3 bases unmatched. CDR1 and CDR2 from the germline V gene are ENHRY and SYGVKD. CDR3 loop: CAIGTGAHEQYF. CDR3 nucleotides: TGTGCCATCGGGACAGGGGCCCACGAGCAGTACTTC.

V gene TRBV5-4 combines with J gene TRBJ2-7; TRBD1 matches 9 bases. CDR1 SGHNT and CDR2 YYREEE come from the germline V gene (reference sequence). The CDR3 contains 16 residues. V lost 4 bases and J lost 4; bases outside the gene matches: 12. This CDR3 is CASSPLAGQGTYEQYF. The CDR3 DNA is TGTGCCAGCAGCCCACTCGCGGGACAGGGTACATACGAGCAGTACTTC.

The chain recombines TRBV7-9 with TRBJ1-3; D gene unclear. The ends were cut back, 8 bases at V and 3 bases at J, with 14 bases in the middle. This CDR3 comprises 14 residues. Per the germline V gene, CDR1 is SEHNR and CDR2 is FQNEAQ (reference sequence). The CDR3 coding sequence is TGTGCCAGCGATGGACCTAAGCGTGGAAACACCATATATTTT. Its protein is CASDGPKRGNTIYF. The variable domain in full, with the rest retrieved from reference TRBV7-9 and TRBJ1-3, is DTGVSQNPRHKITKRGQNVTFRCDPISEHNRLYWYRQTLGQGPEFLTYFQNEAQLEKSRLLSDRFSAERPKGSFSTLEIQRTEQGDSAMYLCASDGPKRGNTIYFGEGSWLTVV.

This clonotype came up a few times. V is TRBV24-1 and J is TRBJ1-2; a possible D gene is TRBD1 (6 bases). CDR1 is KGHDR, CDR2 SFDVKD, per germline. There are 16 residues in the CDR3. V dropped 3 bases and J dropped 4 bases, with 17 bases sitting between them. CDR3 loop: CATSDAKGGGSYGYTF. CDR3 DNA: TGTGCCACCAGTGATGCGAAGGGGGGCGGAAGCTATGGCTACACCTTC.

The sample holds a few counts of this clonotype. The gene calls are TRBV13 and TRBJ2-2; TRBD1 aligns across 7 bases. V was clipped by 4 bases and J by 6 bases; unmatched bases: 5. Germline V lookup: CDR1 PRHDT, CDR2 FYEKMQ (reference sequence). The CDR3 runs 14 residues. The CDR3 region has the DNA TGTGCCAGCAGCTCTCTTACAGGGGCCGGGGAGCTGTTTTTT. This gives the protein CASSSLTGAGELFF.

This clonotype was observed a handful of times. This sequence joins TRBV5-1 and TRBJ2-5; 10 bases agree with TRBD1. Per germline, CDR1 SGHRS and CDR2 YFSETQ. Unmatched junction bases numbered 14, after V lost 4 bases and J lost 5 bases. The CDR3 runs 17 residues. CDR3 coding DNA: TGCGCCAGCAGCGGGACACCTCGGACAGGGGGTCTGGAGACCCAGTACTTC. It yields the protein CASSGTPRTGGLETQYF.

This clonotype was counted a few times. This chain's CDR3 is CSARETGAHSYEQYF. Here the CDR3 DNA reads TGCAGTGCTAGAGAGACAGGGGCCCACTCCTACGAGCAGTACTTC. The gene calls are TRBV20-1 and TRBJ2-7; 8 bases line up with TRBD1. The germline V gene encodes CDR1 DFQATT and CDR2 SNEGSKA (reference sequence). The length of the CDR3 is 15 residues. The ends lost 0 bases at V and 0 bases at J; junction bases unmatched: 4.

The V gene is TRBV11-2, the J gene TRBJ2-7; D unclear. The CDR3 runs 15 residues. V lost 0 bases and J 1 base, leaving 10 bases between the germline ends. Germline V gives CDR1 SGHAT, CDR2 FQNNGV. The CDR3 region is CASSLEAGPSYEQYF. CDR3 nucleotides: TGTGCCAGCAGCTTAGAGGCAGGACCATCCTACGAGCAGTACTTC.

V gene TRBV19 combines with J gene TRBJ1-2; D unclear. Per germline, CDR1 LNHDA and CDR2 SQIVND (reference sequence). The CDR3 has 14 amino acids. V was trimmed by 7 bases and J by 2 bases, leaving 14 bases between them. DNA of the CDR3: TGTGCCAGTACTGGCGCCGCCTCGAACTATGGCTACACCTTC. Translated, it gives CASTGAASNYGYTF.

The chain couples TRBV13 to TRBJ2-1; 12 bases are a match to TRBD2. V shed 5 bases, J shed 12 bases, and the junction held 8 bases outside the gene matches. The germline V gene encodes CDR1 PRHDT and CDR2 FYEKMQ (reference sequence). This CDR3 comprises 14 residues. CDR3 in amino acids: CASSLGLAGSRQFF. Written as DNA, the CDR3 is TGTGCCAGCAGCCTCGGACTAGCGGGGTCAAGGCAGTTCTTC.

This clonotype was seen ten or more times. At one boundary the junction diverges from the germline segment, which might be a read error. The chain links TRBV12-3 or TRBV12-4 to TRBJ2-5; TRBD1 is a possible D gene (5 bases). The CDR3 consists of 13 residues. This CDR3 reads CASSRQTQETQYF. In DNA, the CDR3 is TGCGCCAGCAGTCGACAGACGCAAGAGACCCAGTACTTC.

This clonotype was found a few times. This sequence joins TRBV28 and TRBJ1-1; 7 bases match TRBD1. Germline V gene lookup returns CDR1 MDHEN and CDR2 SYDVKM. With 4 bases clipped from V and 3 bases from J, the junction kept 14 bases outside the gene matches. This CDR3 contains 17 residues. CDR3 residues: CASSSPPTGEGDTEAFF. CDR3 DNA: TGTGCCAGCAGTTCGCCTCCCACAGGGGAGGGGGACACTGAAGCTTTCTTT.

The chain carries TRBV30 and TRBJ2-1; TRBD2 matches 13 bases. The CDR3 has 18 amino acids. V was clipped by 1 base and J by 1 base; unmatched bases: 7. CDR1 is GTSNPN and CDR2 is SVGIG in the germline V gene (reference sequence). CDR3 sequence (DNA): TGTGCCTGGAGTGCCGGGACTAGCGGGACTTCATCCTACAATGAGCAGTTCTTC. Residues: CAWSAGTSGTSSYNEQFF.

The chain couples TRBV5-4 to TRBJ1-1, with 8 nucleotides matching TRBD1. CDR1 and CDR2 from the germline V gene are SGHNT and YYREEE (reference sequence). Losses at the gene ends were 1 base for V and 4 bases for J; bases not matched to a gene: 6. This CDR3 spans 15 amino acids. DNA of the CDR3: TGTGCCAGCAGCTTGCTTCGACAGGGGAGCACTGAAGCTTTCTTT. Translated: CASSLLRQGSTEAFF.

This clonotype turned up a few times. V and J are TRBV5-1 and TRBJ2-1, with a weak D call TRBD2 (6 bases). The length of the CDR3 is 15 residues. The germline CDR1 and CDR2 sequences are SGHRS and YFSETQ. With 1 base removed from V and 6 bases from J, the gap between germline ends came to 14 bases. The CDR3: CASSLLGLEGNEQFF. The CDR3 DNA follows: TGCGCCAGCAGCTTGCTGGGACTCGAGGGCAATGAGCAGTTCTTC.

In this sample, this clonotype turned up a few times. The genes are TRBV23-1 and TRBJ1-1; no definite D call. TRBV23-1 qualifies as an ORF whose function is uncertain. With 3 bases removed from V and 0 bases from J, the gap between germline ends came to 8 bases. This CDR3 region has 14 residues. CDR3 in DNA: TGCGCCAGCAGTCAGAACGGACTGAACACTGAAGCTTTCTTT. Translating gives CASSQNGLNTEAFF.

The CDR3 DNA is TGTGCCAGCAGCTTGAGTACGACAGGGGTAGGAGAAAAACTGTTTTTT. This sequence encodes CASSLSTTGVGEKLFF. The chain recombines TRBV5-5 with TRBJ1-4, with 8 bases lining up with TRBD1. CDR1 and CDR2 (germline): SGHKS, YYEKEE (reference sequence). J lost 8 bases, V lost 1 base, and 10 bases had no gene match. The CDR3 totals 16 residues.

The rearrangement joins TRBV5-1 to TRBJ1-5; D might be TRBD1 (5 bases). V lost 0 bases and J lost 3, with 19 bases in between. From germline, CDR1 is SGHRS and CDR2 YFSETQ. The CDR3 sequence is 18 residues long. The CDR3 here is CASSLGDGSGWNNQPQHF. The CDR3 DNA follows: TGCGCCAGCAGCTTGGGCGACGGGTCAGGGTGGAACAATCAGCCCCAGCATTTT.

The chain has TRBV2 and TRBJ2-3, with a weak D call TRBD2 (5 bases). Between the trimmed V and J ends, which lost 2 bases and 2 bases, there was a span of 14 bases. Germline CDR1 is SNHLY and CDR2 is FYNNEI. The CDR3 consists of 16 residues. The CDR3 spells CASSENFGAVTDTQYF. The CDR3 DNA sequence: TGTGCCAGCAGTGAAAATTTTGGAGCGGTCACAGATACGCAGTATTTT.

In DNA form, the CDR3 reads TGTGCCAGCAGCTGGGGACCAAGCGACGGGGAGACCCAGTACTTC. Its protein is CASSWGPSDGETQYF. This chain joins TRBV7-9 and TRBJ2-5; D possibly uses TRBD1 or TRBD2 (5 bases each). Trimming shortened V by 4 bases and J by 5 bases, and 17 bases separated the two germline ends. CDR3 length: 15 residues. CDR1 and CDR2 (germline): SEHNR, FQNEAQ (reference sequence).

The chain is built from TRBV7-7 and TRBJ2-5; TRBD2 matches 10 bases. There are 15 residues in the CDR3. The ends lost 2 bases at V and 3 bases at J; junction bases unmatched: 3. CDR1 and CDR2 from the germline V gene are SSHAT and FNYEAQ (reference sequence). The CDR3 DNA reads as TGTGCCAGCAGCTTACTCCTAGCGGGGGAAGAGACCCAGTACTTC. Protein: CASSLLLAGEETQYF.

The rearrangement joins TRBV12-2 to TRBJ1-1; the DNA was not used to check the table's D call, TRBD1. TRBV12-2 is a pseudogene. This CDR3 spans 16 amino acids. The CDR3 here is CASRSPTTGDDTEAFF. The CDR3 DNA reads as TGTGCAAGTCGCTCCCCGACTACAGGGGATGACACTGAAGCTTTCTTT.

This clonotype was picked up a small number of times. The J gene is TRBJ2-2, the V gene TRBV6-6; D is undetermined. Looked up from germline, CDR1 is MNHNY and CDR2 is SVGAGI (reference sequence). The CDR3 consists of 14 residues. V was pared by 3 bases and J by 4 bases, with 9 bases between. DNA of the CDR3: TGTGCCAGCAGTTATCACAAGACCACCGGGGAGCTGTTTTTT. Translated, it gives CASSYHKTTGELFF.

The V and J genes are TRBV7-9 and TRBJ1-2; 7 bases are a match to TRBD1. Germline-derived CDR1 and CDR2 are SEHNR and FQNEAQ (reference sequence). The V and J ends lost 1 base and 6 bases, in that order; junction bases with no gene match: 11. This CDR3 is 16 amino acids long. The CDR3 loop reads CASSLVSPTGSHGYTF. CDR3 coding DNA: TGTGCCAGCAGCTTAGTGTCCCCGACAGGGTCTCATGGCTACACCTTC.